This T cell receptor beta chain was sequenced for a study of T-cell reconstitution after alpha-beta-depleted transplantation in children. This clonotype was seen a handful of times. This CDR3 is built from 15 residues. CDR1 and CDR2 from the germline V gene are SEHNR and FQNEAQ (reference sequence). Trimming took off 2 bases at V and 5 bases at J, with 12 bases between the two ends. As it was prepared, the TCRbeta library received unique molecular identifiers. In TCRdb, the PCR reads were re-called with MiXCR into one record per CDR3 protein. The profile shows around 670,000 distinct CDR3 sequences, over 10% of them singletons.

This specimen was PBMCs, taken before TCRalphabeta/CD19-depleted stem cell transplant. The clonotype comes from a girl aged 2-10 years with congenital amegakaryocytic thrombocytopenia, due to receive a stem cell transplant. This chain joins TRBV7-9 and TRBJ2-2; the D gene is possibly TRBD1 (5 bases). The CDR3 nucleotides read TGTGCCAGCAGCTTATCTAGGGGCAGGACCGGGGAGCTGTTTTTT. Translation gives CASSLSRGRTGELFF.